This T cell receptor (beta chain) was obtained from a study of shared clonotypes between healthy human individuals. Study results and limitations: Compared with clonotypes that all four donors shared, non-shared clonotypes had lower generation probabilities. Compared with memory subsets, naive subsets generally had larger estimated richness. In the sorted subsets, rarefaction showed sequencing was incomplete despite large depth.

About this clone: As yet, its antigen is unknown.

Sorted subsets were amplified in replicate PCRs using around 220 ng DNA, about 30,000 T cell genomes. The protocol was immunoSEQ multiplex PCR, while the TCRdb copy is restricted to in-frame clones and leaves out a portion. The table lists 1.5 million to 1.9 million clones, around 98% of them singletons. Losses at the gene ends were 2 bases for V and 3 bases for J; bases not matched to a gene: 12. CDR1 and CDR2 (germline): SEHNR, FQNEAQ (reference sequence). The CDR3 has 19 amino acids. The chain couples TRBV7-9 to TRBJ2-7, with 14 positions matching TRBD2. What was sequenced was naive CD4+ T cells sorted from blood. Subset defined: CD45RA+ positively selected. The clonotype originates from a man younger than 45 in good health. CDR3 sequence: CASSLKSLGLAGGSYEQYF. The CDR3 region has the DNA TGTGCCAGCAGCTTAAAGTCCTTAGGACTAGCGGGAGGCAGCTACGAGCAGTACTTC.